Listed below are T cell receptor beta chains from one sample, sequenced in a study of cytomegalovirus exposure and HLA in healthy donors. Clones were sequenced by immunoSEQ multiplex PCR, and TCRdb holds only the in-frame ones, with some missing. The sample yields roughly 190,000 clones, about four fifths seen once. The specimen sequenced was PBMCs. The receptors shown here come from a woman younger than 30 in good health and CMV-seronegative. Each CDR3 is given with its conserved first and last residue. The order of the fields is D gene, J gene, clone size, V gene, CDR3 DNA, CDR3 protein. D genes are given only for firm matches. Where a row states a size, it is once, few, many or the class of an expanded clone; other rows omit it.

>TRBD2|TRBJ2-1|NA|TRBV28
TGTGCCAGCACCTCGGGATTTAGCGGGAGTGGTCAGCAGTTCTTC
CASTSGFSGSGQQFF
>TRBD1|TRBJ1-4|NA|TRBV27
TGTGCCAGCAGTGCACAGGGGGCGGGTAATGAAAAACTGTTTTTT
CASSAQGAGNEKLFF
>TRBD1|TRBJ1-2|NA|TRBV15
TGTGCCACCAGCAGAGATGTGGCAGGGGGTAACTATGGCTACACCTTC
CATSRDVAGGNYGYTF
>TRBD1|TRBJ1-2|NA|TRBV5-4
TGTGCCAGCAGCCCCCGGGACAGGGACGGAGGCTACACCTTC
CASSPRDRDGGYTF
>TRBD1|TRBJ2-1|NA|TRBV5-4
TGTGCCAGCAGCCAGGACAGGGGCAATGAGCAGTTCTTC
CASSQDRGNEQFF
>TRBD2|TRBJ2-1|NA|TRBV10-1
TGCGTCAGCAGTGGTGGACTAGCGGGTGAGCAGTTCTTC
CVSSGGLAGEQFF
>TRBD1|TRBJ1-1|NA|TRBV30
TGTGCCTGGGGGACAGGCAACACTGAAGCTTTCTTT
CAWGTGNTEAFF
>TRBD2|TRBJ2-1|NA|TRBV10-2
TGCGCCAGCAGTCCGGGACTAGCGGAATTGATCTATGAGCAGTTCTTC
CASSPGLAELIYEQFF
>TRBD1|TRBJ1-1|NA|TRBV7-2
TGTGCCAGCAGCTCCCCCGGGACAGAGTTTGTGAACACTGAAGCTTTCTTT
CASSSPGTEFVNTEAFF
>NA|TRBJ1-1|NA|TRBV18
TGTGCCAGCTCACAAGGAGCGGGGAACACTGAAGCTTTCTTT
CASSQGAGNTEAFF
>TRBD2|TRBJ2-1|NA|TRBV10-3
TGTGCCATCAGTGACCCACTAGCGGGAGTTAGGAATGAGCAGTTCTTC
CAISDPLAGVRNEQFF
>NA|TRBJ2-7|NA|TRBV29-1
TGCAGCGTTGAGGGCTCGGGATACGAGCAGTACTTC
CSVEGSGYEQYF
>NA|TRBJ1-5|NA|TRBV6-6
TGTGCCAGCAGTTATGGGGAGGGCAATCAGCCCCAGCATTTT
CASSYGEGNQPQHF
>NA|TRBJ2-7|NA|TRBV5-6
TGTGCCAGCAGCTTGGGGACTGTACACGAGCAGTACTTC
CASSLGTVHEQYF
>NA|TRBJ1-1|NA|TRBV19
TGTGCCAGTAGTATTGCAGGGCTGAACACTGAAGCTTTCTTT
CASSIAGLNTEAFF
>NA|TRBJ2-3|NA|TRBV4-3
TGCGCCAGCAGCCAAGAGGGCCGCGCAGATACGCAGTATTTT
CASSQEGRADTQYF
>NA|TRBJ1-4|NA|TRBV19
TGTGCCAGTAGTATCCTGTCAGGGGAAGGATTTAATGAAAAACTGTTTTTT
CASSILSGEGFNEKLFF
>TRBD1|TRBJ2-1|NA|TRBV11-2
TGTGCCAGCAGCTTCGACAGGGTTCACAATGAGCAGTTCTTC
CASSFDRVHNEQFF
>NA|TRBJ2-7|NA|TRBV19
TGTGCCAGGTCTCCGACCGAAGCGAGCTCCTACGAGCAGTACTTC
CARSPTEASSYEQYF
>NA|TRBJ1-1|NA|TRBV7-2
TGTGCCAGCAGCTTAGCGGCAGAACAAGAAGCTTTCTTT
CASSLAAEQEAFF
>TRBD1|TRBJ1-2|NA|TRBV9
TGTGCCAGCAGCGTAGGAGGGGACAGTGGAAATGGCTACACCTTC
CASSVGGDSGNGYTF
>TRBD1|TRBJ2-3|NA|TRBV30
TGTGCCTGGAGTGTTGACAGGGGGATTCTCTCAGTTACGCAGTATTTT
CAWSVDRGILSVTQYF
>NA|TRBJ2-7|NA|TRBV27
TGTGCCAGCAGTTTCTACAGGGAAGTTTTAGGCGAGCAGTACTTC
CASSFYREVLGEQYF
>NA|TRBJ1-2|NA|TRBV27
TGTGCCAGCAAGACCCAGGCAGGGCTCATAAATGGCTACACCTTC
CASKTQAGLINGYTF
>NA|TRBJ2-7|few|TRBV2
TGTGCCAGCAATGTGGCAGGGCACTCCTACGAGCAGTACTTC
CASNVAGHSYEQYF
>TRBD1|TRBJ1-2|NA|TRBV7-2
TGTGCCAGCAGCACAGGACAGGGAGGAGGCTACACCTTC
CASSTGQGGGYTF
>NA|TRBJ2-5|NA|TRBV2
TGTGCCAGCAGTGATACAGGCTTACCCCAAGAGACCCAGTACTTC
CASSDTGLPQETQYF
>TRBD1|TRBJ1-1|NA|TRBV7-6
TGTGCCAGCAGCTCTGGGACAGACAACACTGAAGCTTTCTTT
CASSSGTDNTEAFF
>NA|TRBJ1-4|NA|TRBV4-1
TGCGCCAGCAGCCAAACAGGCACAACTAATGAAAAACTGTTTTTT
CASSQTGTTNEKLFF
>NA|TRBJ2-7|NA|TRBV10-3
TGTGCCATCAGCGACAACTTCGAGCAGTACTTC
CAISDNFEQYF
>TRBD1|TRBJ1-2|NA|TRBV19
TGTGCCAGTAGTAAAACGGGGGACAGATTTAACTATGGCTACACCTTC
CASSKTGDRFNYGYTF
>NA|TRBJ2-3|NA|TRBV6-5
TGTGCCAGCAGTTACGGGCAGAGGAGGGATACGCAGTATTTT
CASSYGQRRDTQYF
>NA|TRBJ2-1|NA|TRBV9
TGTGCCAGCAGCGTAGCTTCGGGGGAGGCCTACAATGAGCAGTTCTTC
CASSVASGEAYNEQFF
>TRBD1|TRBJ2-1|NA|TRBV7-8
TGTGCCAGCAGCTTTACAGGGGATGAGCAGTTCTTC
CASSFTGDEQFF
>NA|TRBJ2-3|NA|TRBV11-2
TGTGCCAGCAGCCCCAGCGGCTACGACACAGATACGCAGTATTTT
CASSPSGYDTDTQYF
>TRBD2|TRBJ2-1|NA|TRBV9
TGTGCCAGCAGCGGGCGGGGTGGACTAGCGGGTATCAATGAGCAGTTCTTC
CASSGRGGLAGINEQFF
>NA|TRBJ1-1|NA|TRBV11-2
TGTGCCAGCAGCCCCTTCGATCGGAAGGGGGACACTGAAGCTTTCTTT
CASSPFDRKGDTEAFF
>TRBD1|TRBJ2-4|NA|TRBV4-3
TGCGCCAGCAGCCAAGACCCCTTACAGGGGCGAGACATTCAGTACTTC
CASSQDPLQGRDIQYF
>TRBD2|TRBJ2-7|NA|TRBV7-2
TGTGCCAGCAGCTTAGTGGGACTAGCGGGAGGGCGACGAAGTGAGGAGCAGTACTTC
CASSLVGLAGGRRSEEQYF